This TCR beta chain was identified in a study of blood T cell repertoires in COVID-19. Profiled with immunoSEQ multiplex PCR; TCRdb holds only in-frame clones, not every one. The data hold a few hundred thousand clones, with 84% observed a single time. Comment on this clone: Relative to the germline gene, one junction end is altered; a read error may explain this.

Germline values: CDR1 SGHVS, CDR2 FNYEAQ. The CDR3 runs to 18 residues. The genes are TRBV7-6 and TRBJ2-3, with TRBD1 matching over 7 bases. The sample taken for sequencing was peripheral blood. The sequence was obtained from a woman in her sixties or seventies who had recovered from COVID-19. CDR3 protein: CASSIASPQGHYTDTQYF. CDR3 nucleotides: TGTGCCAGCAGCATAGCGTCCCCACAGGGGCATTACACAGATACGCAGTATTTT.